In its sample, the clone carrying this TCR beta chain was seen once. Profiled with immunoSEQ multiplex PCR; TCRdb holds only in-frame clones, not every one. The repertoire includes 70,000 to 100,000 clones, roughly 93% of them detected once, and approximately 5.9% sits in the top ten. The data originate from a study of siplizumab effects on memory and regulatory T cells. This clonotype was obtained from a human donor in good health. Material: CD8+ T cells sorted from blood.

The DNA for the CDR3 is TGTGCCAGTAGTAGGGATCTTAGCACAGATACGCAGTATTTT. This encodes CASSRDLSTDTQYF. The chain combines TRBV19 with TRBJ2-3; D not certain. CDR1 is LNHDA, CDR2 SQIVND, per germline (reference sequence). Trimming pared 4 bases from V and 0 bases from J, leaving 8 bases between. The CDR3 extends over 14 amino acids.